This note documents a single T cell receptor (beta chain) sequence. The data were obtained in a study of T cell repertoires in cytomegalovirus infection. TCRdb called the reads again in MiXCR, with one record for every CDR3 protein. The top ten clones hold 2.5% of a sample with 310,000 or so distinct CDR3 sequences, roughly 9.3% of them seen once. V shed 1 base and J shed 6 bases, with 8 bases lying between them. CDR1 MGHDK and CDR2 SYGVNS come from the germline V gene. The CDR3 totals 13 residues. The source material was PBMCs. The clonotype comes from a human donor in good health (CMV status not recorded). Some clones in this sample may be carry-over from other donors' samples. The rearrangement uses TRBV25-1 and TRBJ2-3; D not certain. The CDR3 sequence: CASSESVYDTQYF. Here the CDR3 DNA reads TGTGCCAGCAGTGAATCTGTCTACGATACGCAGTATTTT.